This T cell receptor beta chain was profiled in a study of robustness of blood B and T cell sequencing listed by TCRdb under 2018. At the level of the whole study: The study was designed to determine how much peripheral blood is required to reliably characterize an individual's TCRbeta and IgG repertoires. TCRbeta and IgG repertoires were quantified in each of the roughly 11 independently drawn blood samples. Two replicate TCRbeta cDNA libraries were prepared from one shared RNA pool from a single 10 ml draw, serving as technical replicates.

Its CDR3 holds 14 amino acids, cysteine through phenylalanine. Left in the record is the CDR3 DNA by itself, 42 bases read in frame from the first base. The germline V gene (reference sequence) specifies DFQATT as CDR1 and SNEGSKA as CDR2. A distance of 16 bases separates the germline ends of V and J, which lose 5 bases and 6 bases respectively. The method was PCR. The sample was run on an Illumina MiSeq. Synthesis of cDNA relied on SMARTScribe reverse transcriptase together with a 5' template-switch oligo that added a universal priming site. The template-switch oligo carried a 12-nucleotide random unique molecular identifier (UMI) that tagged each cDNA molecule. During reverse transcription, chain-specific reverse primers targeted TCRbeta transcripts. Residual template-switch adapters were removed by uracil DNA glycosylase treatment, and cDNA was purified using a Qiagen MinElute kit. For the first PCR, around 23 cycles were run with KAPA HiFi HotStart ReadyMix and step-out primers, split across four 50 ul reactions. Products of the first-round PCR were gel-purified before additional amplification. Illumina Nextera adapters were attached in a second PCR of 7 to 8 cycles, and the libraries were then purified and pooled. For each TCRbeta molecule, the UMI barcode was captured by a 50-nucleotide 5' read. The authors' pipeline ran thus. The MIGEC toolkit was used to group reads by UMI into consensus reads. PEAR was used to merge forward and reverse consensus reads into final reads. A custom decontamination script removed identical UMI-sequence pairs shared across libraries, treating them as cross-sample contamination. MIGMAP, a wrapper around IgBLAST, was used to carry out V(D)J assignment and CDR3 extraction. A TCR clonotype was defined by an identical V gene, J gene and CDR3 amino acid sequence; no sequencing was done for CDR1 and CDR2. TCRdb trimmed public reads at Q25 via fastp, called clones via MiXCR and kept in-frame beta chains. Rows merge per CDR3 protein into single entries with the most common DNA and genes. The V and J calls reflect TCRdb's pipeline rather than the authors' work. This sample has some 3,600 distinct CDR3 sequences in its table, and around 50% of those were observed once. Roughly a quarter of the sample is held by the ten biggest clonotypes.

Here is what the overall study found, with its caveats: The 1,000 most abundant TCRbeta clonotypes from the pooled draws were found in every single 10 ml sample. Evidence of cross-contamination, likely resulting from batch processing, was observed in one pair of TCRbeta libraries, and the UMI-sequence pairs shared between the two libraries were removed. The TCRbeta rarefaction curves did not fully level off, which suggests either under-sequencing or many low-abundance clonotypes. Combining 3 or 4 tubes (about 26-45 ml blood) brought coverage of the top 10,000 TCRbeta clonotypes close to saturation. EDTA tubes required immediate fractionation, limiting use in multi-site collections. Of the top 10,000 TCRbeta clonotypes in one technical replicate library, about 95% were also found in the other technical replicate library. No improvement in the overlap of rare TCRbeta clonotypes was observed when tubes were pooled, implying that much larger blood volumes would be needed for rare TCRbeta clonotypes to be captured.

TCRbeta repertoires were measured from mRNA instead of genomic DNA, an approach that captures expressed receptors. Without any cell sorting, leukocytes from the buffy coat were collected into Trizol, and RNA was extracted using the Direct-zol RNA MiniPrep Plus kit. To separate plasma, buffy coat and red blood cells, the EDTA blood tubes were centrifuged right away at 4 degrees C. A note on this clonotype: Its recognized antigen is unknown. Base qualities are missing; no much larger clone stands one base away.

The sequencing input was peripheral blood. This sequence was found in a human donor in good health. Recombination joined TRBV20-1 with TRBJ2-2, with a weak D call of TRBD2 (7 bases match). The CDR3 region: CSALPGGGAGELFF. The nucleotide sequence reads TGCAGTGCTCTACCCGGAGGGGGGGCCGGGGAGCTGTTTTTT.